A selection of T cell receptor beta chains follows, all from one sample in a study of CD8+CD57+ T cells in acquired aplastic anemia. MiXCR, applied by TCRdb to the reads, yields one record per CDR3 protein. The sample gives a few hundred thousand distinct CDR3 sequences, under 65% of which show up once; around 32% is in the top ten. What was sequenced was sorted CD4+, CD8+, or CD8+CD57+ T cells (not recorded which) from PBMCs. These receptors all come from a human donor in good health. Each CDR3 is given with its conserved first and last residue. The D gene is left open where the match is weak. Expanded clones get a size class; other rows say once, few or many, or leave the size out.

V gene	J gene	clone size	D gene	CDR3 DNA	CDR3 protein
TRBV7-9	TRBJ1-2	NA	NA	TGTGCCAGCAGCTTAGGCCAGAATAACTATGGCTACACCTTC	CASSLGQNNYGYTF
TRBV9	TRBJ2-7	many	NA	TGTGCCAGCAGCGGGGAGGTCCACGAGCAGTACTTC	CASSGEVHEQYF
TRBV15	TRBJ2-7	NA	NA	TGTGCCACCAGCAGTACCGGGGACATAGGAGGATTCTCCTACGAGCAGTACTTC	CATSSTGDIGGFSYEQYF
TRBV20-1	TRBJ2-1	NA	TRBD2	TGCAGTGCTAGGGGCGGGAGACCCTACAATGAGCAGTTCTTC	CSARGGRPYNEQFF
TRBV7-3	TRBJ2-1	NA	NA	TGTGCCAGCAGCTCCCAGACTAGTACCTACAATGAGCAGTTCTTC	CASSSQTSTYNEQFF
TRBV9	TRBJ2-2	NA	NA	TGTGCCAGCAGCGTAGCCGTACAGGGGAGGGGCGAGGAGCTGTTTTTT	CASSVAVQGRGEELFF
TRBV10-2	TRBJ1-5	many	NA	TGCGCCAGCAGTGAGTCCGGAGCAGCCAATCAGCCCCAGCATTTT	CASSESGAANQPQHF
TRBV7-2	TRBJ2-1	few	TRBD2	TGTGCCAGCAGCTACGGGACTAGCGGGGACAATGAGCAGTTCTTC	CASSYGTSGDNEQFF
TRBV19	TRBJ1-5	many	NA	TGTGCCAGTAGGGTCGGACACGGCTACAATCAGCCCCAGCATTTT	CASRVGHGYNQPQHF
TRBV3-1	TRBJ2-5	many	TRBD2	TGTGCCAGCAGCCAAAACGATGGACTAGCGTATACACAAGAGACCCAGTACTTC	CASSQNDGLAYTQETQYF
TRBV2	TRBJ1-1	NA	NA	TGTGCCAGCAGAGTCGACAGGCCTGGGGCTTTCTTT	CASRVDRPGAFF
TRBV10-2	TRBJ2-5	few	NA	TGCGCCAGCAGAGAAACGGGACAACTCCAAGAGACCCAGTACTTC	CASRETGQLQETQYF
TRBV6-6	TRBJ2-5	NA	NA	TGTGCCACTCGTCTAGCAACGGAGACCCAGTACTTC	CATRLATETQYF
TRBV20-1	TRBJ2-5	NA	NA	TGCAGTGCTTTGACGACAGGGAGGGAGACCCAGTACTTC	CSALTTGRETQYF
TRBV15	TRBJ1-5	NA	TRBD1	TGTGCCACCAGCAGGGACAGGGGGCCTCATCAGCCCCAGCATTTT	CATSRDRGPHQPQHF
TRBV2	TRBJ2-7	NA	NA	TGTGCCAGCCGAGAGCCGACCTCCCTTGTACCCCAGCAGTACTTC	CASREPTSLVPQQYF
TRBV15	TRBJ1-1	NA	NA	TGTGCCACCAGCTTCCGGGAAATGAACACTGAAGCTTTCTTT	CATSFREMNTEAFF
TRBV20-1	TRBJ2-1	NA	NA	TGCAGTGCTAGCGAAGGTATCGATGAGCAGTTCTTC	CSASEGIDEQFF
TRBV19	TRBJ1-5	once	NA	TGTGCCAGTAGTAAACGGGGGTTGACCCAGCATTTT	CASSKRGLTQHF
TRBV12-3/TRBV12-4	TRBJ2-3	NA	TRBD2	TGTGCCAGCAGTTTTGGGCGGGGGGGTCACACAGATACGCAGTATTTT	CASSFGRGGHTDTQYF
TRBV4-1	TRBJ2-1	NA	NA	TGCGCCAGCAGCCAAGCATTCCGGGACCTCCGGCAGTTCTTC	CASSQAFRDLRQFF
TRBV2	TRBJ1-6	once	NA	TGTGCCAGCAGTGGGGTAGGGTTCTCACCCCTCCACTTT	CASSGVGFSPLHF
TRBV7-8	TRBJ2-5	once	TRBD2	TGTGCCAGCAGCTTAGAGCGGGGATCGGAGACCCAGTACTTC	CASSLERGSETQYF
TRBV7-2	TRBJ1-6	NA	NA	TGTGCCAGCTCACGCCAGGTGCTTATTTCACCCCTCCACTTT	CASSRQVLISPLHF
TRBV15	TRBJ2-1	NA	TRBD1	TGTGCCACCACCCCCGGGACAGCTTACAATGAGCAGTTCTTC	CATTPGTAYNEQFF
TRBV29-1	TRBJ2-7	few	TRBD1	TGCAGCGTTGGCTCCGCAGGGACAGCCTTTGAAGTCGAGCAGTACTTC	CSVGSAGTAFEVEQYF
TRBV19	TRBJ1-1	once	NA	TGTGCCAGTAGGGGGTTCGACACTGAAGCTTTCTTT	CASRGFDTEAFF
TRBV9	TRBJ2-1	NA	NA	TGTGCCAGCAGCGTGTCCGGGTCCAATTCCTACAATGAGCAGTTCTTC	CASSVSGSNSYNEQFF
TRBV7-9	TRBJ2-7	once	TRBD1	TGTGCCAGCAGCCCCCCTGCGGGACAGGGGGTCTACGAGCAGTACTTC	CASSPPAGQGVYEQYF
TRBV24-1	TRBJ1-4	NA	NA	TGTGCCACCAGTGGTGGGGGACGGGAAAAACTGTTTTTT	CATSGGGREKLFF
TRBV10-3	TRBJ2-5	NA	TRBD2	TGTGCCATCAGTGTATCAGGGAGGGAAGAGACCCAGTACTTC	CAISVSGREETQYF
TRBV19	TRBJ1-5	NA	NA	TGTGCCAGTAGTAACGGACGGATATCACCCAATCAGCCCCAGCATTTT	CASSNGRISPNQPQHF
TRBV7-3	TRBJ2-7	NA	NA	TGTGCCAGCAGCACCCAACCGGGCGAGCAGTGCTTC	CASSTQPGEQCF
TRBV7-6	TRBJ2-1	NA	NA	TGTGCCAGCAGCCCCACTCGACTTGAGCAGTTCTTC	CASSPTRLEQFF
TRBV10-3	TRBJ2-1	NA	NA	TGTGCCATCAGTGGGAAAGCTGAGCAGTTCTTC	CAISGKAEQFF
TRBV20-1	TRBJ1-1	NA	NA	TGCAGTGCCTTACAGTTACTCACTGAAGCTTTCTTT	CSALQLLTEAFF
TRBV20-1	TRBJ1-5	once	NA	TGCAGTGCTAGAGATCGAGTGTATAGCAATCAGCCCCAGCATTTT	CSARDRVYSNQPQHF
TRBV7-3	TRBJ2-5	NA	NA	TGTGCCAGCAGTTTAAACCCGCGATATGGGGTCTTTTTC	CASSLNPRYGVFF
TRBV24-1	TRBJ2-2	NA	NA	TGTGCCACCAGTGATGCGGAGGGCCCTCGGGACACCGGGGAGCTGTTTTTT	CATSDAEGPRDTGELFF
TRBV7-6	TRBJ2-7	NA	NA	TGTGCCGGCAGCTTAGGTCCGTATACCTACGAGCAGTACTTC	CAGSLGPYTYEQYF
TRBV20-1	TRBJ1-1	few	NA	TGCAGTGCTAGAGGTCAGAAAGACACTGAAGCTTTCTTT	CSARGQKDTEAFF
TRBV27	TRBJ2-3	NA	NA	TGTGCCAGCAGTTTAATACCCCAACCTAGCACAGATACGCAGTATTTT	CASSLIPQPSTDTQYF
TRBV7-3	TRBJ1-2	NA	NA	TGTGCCAGCAGCTTATCAACAGGGAGCTATGGCTACACCTTC	CASSLSTGSYGYTF
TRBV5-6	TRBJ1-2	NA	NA	TGTGCCAGCAGCTCTTGGGGGCGAAGCGATGGCTACACCTTC	CASSSWGRSDGYTF
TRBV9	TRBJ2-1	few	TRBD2	TGTGCCAGCAGTTTGACTAGCGGGGGGGATGAGCAGTTCTTC	CASSLTSGGDEQFF